Reported below is one T cell receptor beta chain. Its antigen is not identified. These data come from a study of breast tumors, draining lymph nodes, adjacent tissues. Findings of the study overall: Tumor and nontumor repertoires were significantly more similar in luminal-like than in basal-like breast cancer. Most tumor T cells seemingly derive from lymph node, then expand in tumor.

One entry per CDR3 protein results from TCRdb running MiXCR on the multiplex PCR reads. The sample records about 200,000 distinct CDR3 sequences, around 29% being singletons. CDR3 length: 13 amino acids. V was shortened by 3 bases and J by 4 bases, with 10 bases between the two germline ends. The germline V gene encodes CDR1 DFQATT and CDR2 SNEGSKA (reference sequence). Breast cancer patients provided tissue from their axillary draining lymph nodes. V and J are TRBV20-1 and TRBJ1-5, with a tentative D call TRBD1 (5 bases). Material for sequencing was axillary lymph node tissue. The sequence was obtained from a female donor with breast cancer. Some clones in this sample may be carry-over from other donors' samples. CDR3 region: CSARGTENQPQHF. CDR3 DNA: TGCAGTGCTAGGGGGACGGAGAATCAGCCCCAGCATTTT.